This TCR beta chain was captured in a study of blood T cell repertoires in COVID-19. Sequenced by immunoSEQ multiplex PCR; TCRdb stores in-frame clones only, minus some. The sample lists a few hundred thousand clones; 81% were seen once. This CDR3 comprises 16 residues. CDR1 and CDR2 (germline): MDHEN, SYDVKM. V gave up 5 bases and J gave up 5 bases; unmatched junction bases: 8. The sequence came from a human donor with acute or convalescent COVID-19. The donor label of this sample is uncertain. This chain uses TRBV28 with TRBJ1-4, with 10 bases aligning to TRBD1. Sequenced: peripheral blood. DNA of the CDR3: TGTGCCAGCAGTCCTTCGGACAGGGGGATAAATGAAAAACTGTTTTTT. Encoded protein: CASSPSDRGINEKLFF.